Following are 25 T cell receptor beta chains from one sample sequenced in a study of OX40 agonist ivuxolimab in advanced cancers. Profiling relied on immunoSEQ multiplex PCR, and the TCRdb table lists in-frame clones only, not all of them. The table has just under 80,000 clones, 89% seen once. This specimen consisted of CD4+ or CD8+ T cells sorted from blood, obtained in a trial of the OX40 agonist ivuxolimab. All receptors derive from an adult with an advanced solid tumor such as melanoma, head and neck, liver or kidney cancer.

The rearrangement uses TRBV5-1 and TRBJ1-2; 8 bases match TRBD1. V lost 4 bases and J lost 3; bases outside the gene matches: 5. The CDR3 consists of 14 residues. Germline CDR1 is SGHRS and CDR2 is YFSETQ. CDR3 coding DNA: TGCGCCAGCAGCAAAGGACAGGGAGACTATGGCTACACCTTC. Protein product: CASSKGQGDYGYTF.

This chain connects TRBV11-2 to TRBJ2-5; D ambiguous. CDR3 size: 14 residues. Looked up from germline, CDR1 is SGHAT and CDR2 is FQNNGV. Trimming removed 2 bases at V and 1 base at J, with 8 bases between. CDR3 sequence: CASSLSASQETQYF. For the CDR3, the DNA is TGTGCCAGCAGCTTAAGTGCTTCCCAAGAGACCCAGTACTTC.

The J gene is TRBJ2-7, the V gene TRBV5-1, with D perhaps TRBD1 (6 bases). The CDR3 has 13 amino acids. V was cut by 6 bases and J by 0 bases, with 10 bases left in between. Germline CDR1 reads SGHRS; CDR2 reads YFSETQ. CDR3 sequence reads: CASNEGVSYEQYF. In DNA form, the CDR3 reads TGCGCCAGCAATGAGGGGGTCTCCTACGAGCAGTACTTC.

The V gene is TRBV11-2, the J gene TRBJ1-5; D remains ambiguous. Germline CDR1 SGHAT, CDR2 FQNNGV. This CDR3 is 13 amino acids long. The V gene lost 2 bases and the J gene lost 3 bases, with 5 bases spanning the gap. The CDR3 coding sequence is TGTGCCAGCAGCTTACAAAACAATCAGCCCCAGCATTTT. This gives the protein CASSLQNNQPQHF.

CDR3 sequence reads: CASSSQGAGETQYF. The CDR3 DNA follows: TGTGCCAGTAGTTCGCAGGGGGCTGGGGAGACCCAGTACTTC. This rearrangement joins TRBV19 to TRBJ2-5; 8 bases agree with TRBD1. This CDR3 comprises 14 residues. The germline V gene encodes CDR1 LNHDA and CDR2 SQIVND (reference sequence). Trimming cost V 5 bases and J 5 bases; bases outside gene matches: 7.

On this clone itself: The junction departs from germline at one end; a sequencing error may be responsible. The rearrangement uses TRBV6-1 and TRBJ1-2, with TRBD1 identical over 12 bases. Germline-derived CDR1 and CDR2 are MNHNS and SASEGT. The CDR3 covers 16 residues. The CDR3 sequence: CAISETGQGAFYGYTF. The CDR3 DNA follows: TGTGCCATCAGTGAGACGGGACAGGGGGCTTTCTATGGCTACACCTTC.

The chain joins TRBV2 to TRBJ2-7; D assignment may be TRBD1 or TRBD2 (5 bases each). Trimming left V 6 bases short and J 1 base short, with 10 bases between. Germline V gene data show CDR1 as SNHLY and CDR2 as FYNNEI. The CDR3 is 13 amino acids. CDR3 loop: CASSRDPSYEQYF. The CDR3 region has the DNA TGTGCCAGCAGCCGGGACCCATCCTACGAGCAGTACTTC. Supplemented by reference TRBV2 and TRBJ2-7, the full variable domain reads EPEVTQTPSHQVTQMGQEVILRCVPISNHLYFYWYRQILGQKVEFLVSFYNNEISEKSEIFDDQFSVERPDGSNFTLKIRSTKLEDSAMYFCASSRDPSYEQYFGPGTRLTVT.

There are a few counts of this clone. This chain links TRBV27 with TRBJ2-7, with 7 bases lining up with TRBD2. The V segment lost 5 bases and the J segment 10 bases; nucleotides outside the gene matches: 11. The CDR3 contains 13 residues. In germline, CDR1 is MNHEY, CDR2 SMNVEV (reference sequence). In DNA form, the CDR3 reads TGTGCCAGCAGTCCGGGACTAATTGGACTCCAGTACTTC. The encoded protein is CASSPGLIGLQYF.

The chain has TRBV7-2 and TRBJ1-4; D gene ambiguous. The CDR3 runs 12 residues. From germline, CDR1 is SGHTA and CDR2 FQGNSA. Trimming left V 2 bases short and J 10 bases short, with 8 bases between. This chain's CDR3 is CASSLREGKLFF. The DNA of the CDR3 is TGTGCCAGCAGCTTAAGGGAGGGAAAACTGTTTTTT.

This chain links TRBV6-4 with TRBJ2-2; the D is unclear. Trimming stripped 0 bases from V and 6 bases from J, with 20 bases between. The CDR3 totals 18 residues. Per germline, CDR1 MRHNA and CDR2 SNTAGT. CDR3 bases: TGTGCCAGCAGTGACTCCCTACGTCCCGGGTCGGACGCCGGGGAGCTGTTTTTT. Its translation is CASSDSLRPGSDAGELFF.

The rearrangement links TRBV7-2 to TRBJ2-7; 9 bases agree with TRBD1. The CDR3 consists of 14 residues. V trimming: 5 bases; J trimming: 6 bases; junction bases outside the gene matches: 8. Per germline, CDR1 SGHTA and CDR2 FQGNSA. The CDR3 region is CASSAGQGGGEQYF. The CDR3, as DNA: TGTGCCAGCAGCGCGGGACAGGGAGGTGGCGAGCAGTACTTC.

V and J are TRBV9 and TRBJ1-4, with D possibly being TRBD1 (5 bases). The CDR3 totals 14 residues. V was cut by 2 bases and J by 6 bases, with 11 bases left in between. CDR1 is SGDLS, CDR2 YYNGEE, per germline. The DNA for the CDR3 is TGTGCCAGCAGCGTTTCAACAGGAGATGAAAAACTGTTTTTT. Translated: CASSVSTGDEKLFF.

The rearrangement links TRBV10-3 to TRBJ2-7; D is perhaps TRBD2 (6 bases). This CDR3 is built from 16 residues. CDR1 is ENHRY, CDR2 SYGVKD, per germline. Trimming took 3 bases from V and 0 from J, leaving 15 bases between them. CDR3 sequence: CAISDTGVGSSYEQYF. CDR3 nucleotide sequence: TGTGCCATCAGTGACACGGGGGTGGGTAGCTCCTACGAGCAGTACTTC.

V is TRBV7-6 and J is TRBJ1-1; TRBD1 matches 7 bases. The length of the CDR3 is 15 residues. Germline trimming cut 1 base from V and 1 base from J; bases unmatched to any gene: 3. CDR1 and CDR2 (germline): SGHVS, FNYEAQ. The CDR3 loop reads CASSLVQGRNTEAFF. The CDR3 DNA reads as TGTGCCAGCAGCTTAGTACAGGGGAGGAACACTGAAGCTTTCTTT.

The CDR3, as DNA: TGTGCCAGCATCGACGGGACGGGCTATGGCTACACCTTC. Residues: CASIDGTGYGYTF. V usage is TRBV2 and J usage is TRBJ1-2; D is possibly TRBD1 (5 bases). From germline, CDR1 is SNHLY and CDR2 FYNNEI. The CDR3 is made up of 13 amino acids. The V end lost 7 bases, the J end lost 4 bases, and 13 bases lay between the germline ends. Together with reference TRBV2 and TRBJ1-2, the CDR3 gives the full variable domain: EPEVTQTPSHQVTQMGQEVILRCVPISNHLYFYWYRQILGQKVEFLVSFYNNEISEKSEIFDDQFSVERPDGSNFTLKIRSTKLEDSAMYFCASIDGTGYGYTFGSGTRLTVV.

The rearrangement joins TRBV7-8 to TRBJ1-1; D call uncertain. Germline lookup yields CDR1 SGHVS and CDR2 FQNEAQ. V lost 0 bases to trimming and J lost 1 base, with 18 bases between them. CDR3 length equals 18 residues. The CDR3 DNA reads TGTGCCAGCAGCTTAGCGCACGAGGGCGATAGACAGAACACTGAAGCTTTCTTT. Residues: CASSLAHEGDRQNTEAFF.

The J gene is TRBJ1-1, the V gene TRBV7-9; D remains ambiguous. The germline V gene encodes CDR1 SEHNR and CDR2 FQNEAQ (reference sequence). Trimming took off 2 bases at V and 8 bases at J, with 15 bases between the two ends. The CDR3 runs to 14 residues. The CDR3, as DNA: TGTGCCAGCAGCTTACAGGATGCAGCCGTAGAAGCTTTCTTT. Residues: CASSLQDAAVEAFF.

The rearrangement links TRBV30 to TRBJ2-7; D possibly uses TRBD1 or TRBD2 (5 bases each). The CDR3 length is 14 residues. Germline V gene lookup returns CDR1 GTSNPN and CDR2 SVGIG (reference sequence). V lost 4 bases, J lost 4 bases, and 17 bases lay in between. The CDR3 nucleotides read TGTGCCTGGAACCGGGGCCTAGGGGAATACGAGCAGTACTTC. It yields the protein CAWNRGLGEYEQYF.

The J gene is TRBJ2-5, the V gene TRBV14; D is perhaps TRBD2 (6 bases). Germline CDR1 SGHDN, CDR2 FVKESK. V was clipped by 8 bases and J by 5 bases, with 12 bases between them. The CDR3 is 12 amino acids. CDR3 DNA sequence: TGTGCCAGCGCTCGGGAGTCGGAGACCCAGTACTTC. It yields the protein CASARESETQYF.

The chain has TRBV5-6 and TRBJ1-3; D is possibly TRBD1 (5 bases). Per the germline V gene, CDR1 is SGHDT and CDR2 is YYEEEE. Trimming pared 3 bases from V and 4 bases from J, leaving 11 bases between. There are 14 residues in the CDR3. CDR3 in amino acids: CASSYQGYGNTIYF. CDR3 sequence (DNA): TGTGCCAGCAGCTATCAGGGATACGGAAACACCATATATTTT.

In DNA, the CDR3 is TGTGCCAGTAGTCCCCGGACAGGGCAGCGGACTGAAGCTTTCTTT. It codes for CASSPRTGQRTEAFF. The chain couples TRBV19 to TRBJ1-1, with 8 bases lining up with TRBD1. V dropped 5 bases and J dropped 5; count of bases not matched to a gene: 10. This CDR3 spans 15 amino acids. The germline CDR1 and CDR2 sequences are LNHDA and SQIVND (reference sequence).

The chain carries TRBV7-2 and TRBJ2-3, with D possibly matching TRBD2 (6 bases). The CDR3 has 15 amino acids. Trimming removed 2 bases from V and 4 bases from J, with 13 bases in between. Germline CDR1 is SGHTA and CDR2 is FQGNSA. Here the CDR3 reads CASSLRRDGSDTQYF. In DNA form, the CDR3 reads TGTGCCAGCAGCTTACGGCGGGATGGTTCAGATACGCAGTATTTT.

The chain has TRBV27 and TRBJ2-7; 7 bases match TRBD2. Germline V CDR1 and CDR2: MNHEY, SMNVEV (reference sequence). V shed 6 bases and J 3 bases; nucleotides not matched to a gene: 8. The CDR3 has 14 residues. The CDR3 loop is CASRPGRGSYEQYF. CDR3 DNA sequence: TGTGCCAGCAGACCTGGGCGCGGGAGCTACGAGCAGTACTTC.

CDR3 loop: CASSPGPTAGELFF. Here the CDR3 DNA reads TGTGCCAGCAGTCCCGGACCGACAGCCGGGGAGCTGTTTTTT. The V call is TRBV2, the J call TRBJ2-2; tentative D call: TRBD1 (5 bases). V shed 5 bases and J shed 6 bases, with 13 bases lying between them. Looked up from germline, CDR1 is SNHLY and CDR2 is FYNNEI. The CDR3 sequence is 14 residues long.

The CDR3, as DNA: TGTGCCAGCAGCTTAGCGCTTCAGAACACCGGGGAGCTGTTTTTT. Protein: CASSLALQNTGELFF. The V gene is TRBV7-2, the J gene TRBJ2-2; no definite D call. The germline gives CDR1 SGHTA, CDR2 FQGNSA. The CDR3 runs to 15 residues. V was shortened by 0 bases and J by 1 base, with 6 bases between the two germline ends.